This is a list of T cell receptor beta chains from one sample in a study of cytotoxic CD8 clonotypes in ibrutinib-treated CLL. Libraries were prepared by immunoSEQ multiplex PCR; TCRdb keeps only in-frame clonotypes and omits some of them. Among about 160,000 clones listed, roughly four fifths were seen once. Sequencing used PBMCs, obtained after 24 months of ibrutinib treatment. The source is a human donor with chronic lymphocytic leukemia. The CDR3 runs from the conserved cysteine through the conserved F or W. Each record gives: D gene, clone size, J gene, V gene, CDR3 DNA, CDR3 protein. A D gene is named only where the DNA matches it firmly. Rows may omit the clone size; those that give it use once, few, many or a size class.

-,-,TRBJ1-4,TRBV5-1,TGCGCCAGCAGAGGCCCGACAGGTGCAACTAATGAAAAACTGTTTTTT,CASRGPTGATNEKLFF
-,-,TRBJ2-5,TRBV5-5,TGTGCCAGCAGCCTTACGACGACAGTTCAAGAGACCCAGTACTTC,CASSLTTTVQETQYF
TRBD1,-,TRBJ2-7,TRBV19,TGTGCCAGTAGTATATGCTTTAGGACAGGGTACGACGAGCAGTACTTC,CASSICFRTGYDEQYF
-,-,TRBJ2-6,TRBV30,TGTGCCTGGGGCAGGGCGGCCGGGGCCAACGTCCTGACTTTC,CAWGRAAGANVLTF
TRBD1,-,TRBJ1-4,TRBV7-9,TGTGCCAGCAGCTCCTCCGGGACAGCTAAGACAACTAATGAAAAACTGTTTTTT,CASSSSGTAKTTNEKLFF
TRBD1,-,TRBJ1-5,TRBV10-3,TGTGCCACCCTCGGAGGGGACAGGGGTCAGCCCCAGCATTTT,CATLGGDRGQPQHF
TRBD1,-,TRBJ1-1,TRBV9,TGTGCCAGCTCAAAGGGGGGACAGCCGATCCGAGGCACTGAAGCTTTCTTT,CASSKGGQPIRGTEAFF
TRBD1,few,TRBJ2-5,TRBV5-8,TGTGCCAGCAGCTTCCGCGACAGGGAAGAGACCCAGTACTTC,CASSFRDREETQYF
TRBD2,-,TRBJ2-5,TRBV5-1,TGCGCCAGCAGCTTGGGACTAGCGGAACAAGAGACCCAGTACTTC,CASSLGLAEQETQYF
-,few,TRBJ1-2,TRBV5-1,TGCGCCAGCAGCCCCAGAACCGGCAGGGACTATGGCTACACCTTC,CASSPRTGRDYGYTF
-,-,TRBJ2-7,TRBV27,TGTGCCAGCAGCCTATCACGGGGGCCCTACGAGCAGTACTTC,CASSLSRGPYEQYF
-,-,TRBJ1-1,TRBV6-6,TGTGCCAGCAGATTTCAGAACACTGAAGCTTTCTTT,CASRFQNTEAFF
-,-,TRBJ2-7,TRBV13,TGTGCCAGCAGCTTACGGCATTCCTACGAGCAGTACTTC,CASSLRHSYEQYF
-,-,TRBJ2-7,TRBV11-2,TGTGCCAGCAGCTTAGTGTTGGAAGAGCAGTACTTC,CASSLVLEEQYF
-,once,TRBJ2-5,TRBV11-2,TGTGCCAGCAGCCGATTCGGCCTGGGGAAAGAGACCCAGTACTTC,CASSRFGLGKETQYF
TRBD1,once,TRBJ1-5,TRBV19,TGTGCCAGTAGTATAGATCGATGGGTCCGGGGGACAGGGGACAATCAGCCCCAGCATTTT,CASSIDRWVRGTGDNQPQHF